These 25 T cell receptor beta chains were sequenced from one sample in a study of cytomegalovirus exposure and HLA in healthy donors. Vbeta (60) and Jbeta (13) primers were used in the PCR. Using immunoSEQ multiplex PCR, the repertoire was profiled, and TCRdb retains in-frame clones only, with some absent. The table lists 120,000 to 150,000 clones. Sequencing was performed on PBMCs. The receptor set was obtained from a woman between 50 and 59 years old in good health and CMV-seronegative.

As concerns this clone: One junction end does not reproduce the germline sequence, and a read error may be involved. CDR3 amino acids: CASSSTAGTDYGYTF. In nucleotides, the CDR3 is TGTGCCAGCAGCTCGACTGCAGGGACTGACTATGGCTACACCTTT. The rearrangement links TRBV13 to TRBJ1-2; tentatively, D is TRBD1 (5 bases). Germline V gene sequence: CDR1 PRHDT, CDR2 FYEKMQ (reference sequence). The length of the CDR3 is 15 residues.

This chain connects TRBV6-5 to TRBJ2-7; maybe TRBD2 (5 bases). Germline loops: CDR1 MNHEY, CDR2 SVGAGI. Trimming took off 5 bases at V and 4 bases at J, with 6 bases between the two ends. The CDR3 has 11 amino acids. The CDR3 is CASSRGYEQYF. DNA of the CDR3: TGTGCCAGCAGTAGAGGGTACGAGCAGTACTTC.

The chain has TRBV10-3 and TRBJ1-2; unclear D gene. Germline V gene lookup returns CDR1 ENHRY and CDR2 SYGVKD. The CDR3 is 11 amino acids. The V gene lost 1 base and the J gene lost 8 bases, with 5 bases spanning the gap. This CDR3 is CAISELGGYTF. CDR3 nucleotide sequence: TGTGCCATCAGTGAGTTGGGCGGCTACACCTTC.

The chain recombines TRBV19 with TRBJ1-5, with D possibly TRBD1 on 6 matching bases. Germline values: CDR1 LNHDA, CDR2 SQIVND (reference sequence). The ends were cut back, 1 base at V and 4 bases at J, with 8 bases in the middle. This CDR3 spans 14 amino acids. This CDR3 reads CASSIVQGNQPQHF. The CDR3 bases are TGTGCCAGTAGTATAGTTCAGGGGAATCAGCCCCAGCATTTT.

The rearrangement links TRBV5-4 to TRBJ2-3; D ambiguous. Trimming pared 1 base from V and 3 bases from J, leaving 12 bases between. Germline V lookup: CDR1 SGHNT, CDR2 YYREEE (reference sequence). The CDR3 is made up of 15 amino acids. CDR3 DNA sequence: TGTGCCAGCAGCTTGAAGGCGACTCTGACAGATACGCAGTATTTT. It encodes CASSLKATLTDTQYF. Drawing the rest from reference TRBV5-4 and TRBJ2-3, the complete variable domain is ETGVTQSPTHLIKTRGQQVTLRCSSQSGHNTVSWYQQALGQGPQFIFQYYREEENGRGNFPPRFSGLQFPNYSSELNVNALELDDSALYLCASSLKATLTDTQYFGPGTRLTVL.

The chain uses TRBV6-1 and TRBJ1-1; TRBD1 aligns across 7 bases. Germline V gives CDR1 MNHNS, CDR2 SASEGT. The CDR3 runs 14 residues. The ends lost 6 bases at V and 5 bases at J; junction bases unmatched: 9. The CDR3 DNA follows: TGTGCCAGCAGCCGCCAGGGGGGAGATACTGAAGCTTTCTTT. Protein sequence: CASSRQGGDTEAFF.

The chain links TRBV15 to TRBJ2-7; tentatively, D is TRBD2 (5 bases). The germline gives CDR1 LNHNV, CDR2 YYDKDF (reference sequence). The CDR3 totals 14 residues. V shed 0 bases and J shed 6 bases, with 12 bases lying between them. The CDR3 loop reads CATSRDRLALEQYF. The CDR3 DNA reads as TGTGCCACCAGCAGAGATAGGCTAGCTCTCGAGCAGTACTTC.

The chain recombines TRBV7-2 with TRBJ1-2; TRBD1 might be the D (5 bases). V gave up 3 bases and J gave up 3 bases, with 14 bases separating them. The CDR3 consists of 15 residues. Germline CDR1 reads SGHTA; CDR2 reads FQGNSA. CDR3 loop: CASSFADSRHYGYTF. DNA for the CDR3: TGTGCCAGCAGCTTTGCCGACAGCCGGCACTATGGCTACACCTTC. Together with reference TRBV7-2 and TRBJ1-2, the CDR3 gives the full variable domain: GAGVSQSPSNKVTEKGKDVELRCDPISGHTALYWYRQSLGQGLEFLIYFQGNSAPDKSGLPSDRFSAERTGGSVSTLTIQRTQQEDSAVYLCASSFADSRHYGYTFGSGTRLTVV.

The chain has TRBV11-2 and TRBJ2-3, with a tentative D call TRBD2 (5 bases). Trimming took off 5 bases at V and 4 bases at J, with 13 bases between the two ends. From germline, CDR1 is SGHAT and CDR2 FQNNGV. This CDR3 is built from 14 residues. The CDR3 protein is CASSRSPGADTQYF. In DNA form, the CDR3 reads TGTGCCAGCAGCCGCTCGCCCGGGGCAGATACGCAGTATTTT.

The chain carries TRBV9 and TRBJ2-4, with D possibly matching TRBD2 (6 bases). The germline V gene has CDR1 SGDLS and CDR2 YYNGEE. The CDR3 is made up of 16 amino acids. The germline V and J ends were trimmed by 0 bases and 0 bases, with 10 bases remaining between them. CDR3 sequence reads: CASSVAGDLAKNIQYF. CDR3 bases: TGTGCCAGCAGCGTAGCGGGGGACCTAGCCAAAAACATTCAGTACTTC.

The V gene is TRBV19, the J gene TRBJ2-7; tentatively, D is TRBD2 (7 bases). V dropped 3 bases and J dropped 2 bases, with 14 bases sitting between them. The V gene's germline CDR1 is LNHDA and CDR2 SQIVND (reference sequence). The CDR3 is 15 amino acids. The DNA for the CDR3 is TGTGCCAGTAGTATTAGGGGGGGCACAACCTACGAGCAGTACTTC. Its protein is CASSIRGGTTYEQYF.

CDR3 in DNA: TGCGCCAGCAGCTTTACTAGCGGGACTTCTGGGGATACGCAGTATTTT. This gives the protein CASSFTSGTSGDTQYF. V usage is TRBV5-1 and J usage is TRBJ2-3; 10 bases align to TRBD2. The germline gives CDR1 SGHRS, CDR2 YFSETQ. Trimming cost V 2 bases and J 6 bases; bases outside gene matches: 9. This CDR3 region has 16 residues.

V and J are TRBV7-3 and TRBJ1-1, with 10 bases that match TRBD1. V dropped 4 bases and J dropped 5; count of bases not matched to a gene: 4. This CDR3 has 14 residues. In germline, CDR1 is SGHTA, CDR2 FQGTGA. The CDR3 DNA is TGTGCCAGCAGCTCCGCGGGACAGGGGACTGAAGCTTTCTTT. Protein: CASSSAGQGTEAFF. Looking up the rest from reference TRBV7-3 and TRBJ1-1 gives the full variable domain: GAGVSQTPSNKVTEKGKYVELRCDPISGHTALYWYRQSLGQGPEFLIYFQGTGAADDSGLPNDRFFAVRPEGSVSTLKIQRTERGDSAVYLCASSSAGQGTEAFFGQGTRLTVV.

This chain connects TRBV21-1 to TRBJ2-7; the D segment call TRBD2 is taken from the table without a DNA check. TRBV21-1 represents a pseudogene. The CDR3 runs to 11 residues. In nucleotides, the CDR3 is TGTGCCAGCAGCCCCCGAGGGCCAGCGTACTTC. Residues: CASSPRGPAYF.

This sequence joins TRBV5-1 and TRBJ2-1; D not resolved. V lost 4 bases, J lost 6 bases, and 17 bases lay in between. The CDR3 consists of 15 residues. Per the germline V gene, CDR1 is SGHRS and CDR2 is YFSETQ. The CDR3 DNA follows: TGCGCCAGCAGCCGTGGCTTACCCCTTTCCAATGAGCAGTTCTTC. Translation gives CASSRGLPLSNEQFF.

CDR3 protein: CSVATGASTDTQYF. The CDR3 DNA reads as TGCAGCGTTGCCACAGGGGCTAGCACAGATACGCAGTATTTT. V gene TRBV29-1 combines with J gene TRBJ2-3, with TRBD1 identical over 7 bases. Germline lookup yields CDR1 SQVTM and CDR2 ANQGSEA. The CDR3 runs 14 residues. The J segment lost 0 bases and the V segment lost 4 bases, leaving 4 bases of the junction unmatched.

This chain connects TRBV28 to TRBJ2-7; D not certain. Germline V gives CDR1 MDHEN, CDR2 SYDVKM. V was trimmed by 6 bases and J by 3 bases, leaving 12 bases between them. This CDR3 is 13 amino acids long. The CDR3 region has the DNA TGTGCCAGCAGGAACTTTGGTCGCTACGAGCAGTACTTC. This translates into CASRNFGRYEQYF.

For this clone: Other DNA sequences from this sample encode an identical CDR3 as well. The rearrangement joins TRBV7-3 to TRBJ1-1; possibly TRBD1 for D (5 bases). The V and J ends lost 0 bases and 1 base respectively, with 6 bases between them. The CDR3 loop spans 14 amino acids. Germline loops: CDR1 SGHTA, CDR2 FQGTGA. The CDR3 loop reads CASSLTGGNTEAFF. As DNA, the CDR3 is TGTGCCAGCAGCTTAACGGGGGGGAACACTGAAGCTTTCTTT.

Worth noting for this clone: Other DNA sequences from this sample encode an identical CDR3 as well. The chain uses TRBV5-1 and TRBJ1-1; D call uncertain. Germline loops: CDR1 SGHRS, CDR2 YFSETQ. The CDR3 has 14 amino acids. V was pared by 0 bases and J by 0 bases, with 6 bases between. For the CDR3, the DNA is TGCGCCAGCAGCTTGGAACAAATGAACACTGAAGCTTTCTTT. Translation gives CASSLEQMNTEAFF.

The chain combines TRBV28 with TRBJ1-4; tentatively, D is TRBD1 (5 bases). The V gene lost 6 bases and the J gene lost 2 bases, with 13 bases spanning the gap. Germline values: CDR1 MDHEN, CDR2 SYDVKM. This CDR3 has 15 residues. The CDR3: CASRGGGGTNEKLFF. Written as DNA, the CDR3 is TGTGCCAGCAGGGGCGGGGGGGGTACTAATGAAAAACTGTTTTTT.

The V and J genes are TRBV2 and TRBJ1-4; the match to TRBD1 covers 7 bases. The germline gives CDR1 SNHLY, CDR2 FYNNEI. The CDR3 is 15 residues long. The V gene end was trimmed by 4 bases and the J gene end by 4 bases; junction bases not matched to a gene: 6. The CDR3 protein is CASSAEGQYNEKLFF. The CDR3 DNA is TGTGCCAGCAGTGCCGAGGGACAGTATAATGAAAAACTGTTTTTT.

V is TRBV19 and J is TRBJ2-2; TRBD2 is a possible D gene (6 bases). V lost 7 bases, J lost 7 bases, and 19 bases lay in between. CDR3 length: 15 residues. Germline loops: CDR1 LNHDA, CDR2 SQIVND (reference sequence). For the CDR3, the DNA is TGTGCCAGTACCGGAAGCGCTCACGGGGGCGGGGAGCTGTTTTTT. Translation gives CASTGSAHGGGELFF.

The V and J genes are TRBV13 and TRBJ1-3; D perhaps matches TRBD1 (5 bases). The CDR3 runs 16 residues. Trimming removed 7 bases at V and 0 bases at J, with 16 bases between. Germline V gene sequence: CDR1 PRHDT, CDR2 FYEKMQ (reference sequence). CDR3 residues: CASTLGGEGSGNTIYF. DNA of the CDR3: TGTGCCAGCACCCTGGGGGGTGAGGGCTCTGGAAACACCATATATTTT. The variable domain in full, completed from reference TRBV13 and TRBJ1-3, reads AAGVIQSPRHLIKEKRETATLKCYPIPRHDTVYWYQQGPGQDPQFLISFYEKMQSDKGSIPDRFSAQQFSDYHSELNMSSLELGDSALYFCASTLGGEGSGNTIYFGEGSWLTVV.

The chain joins TRBV4-2 to TRBJ2-3; D is uncertain. Germline lookup yields CDR1 LGHNA and CDR2 YNFKEQ. The CDR3 consists of 14 residues. Trimming removed 1 base from V and 1 base from J, with 6 bases in between. CDR3 DNA: TGTGCCAGCAGCCAAGGACACCGCACAGATACGCAGTATTTT. As protein: CASSQGHRTDTQYF.

This chain connects TRBV5-1 to TRBJ1-4; 9 bases are a match to TRBD1. The CDR3 covers 16 residues. Trimming took 1 base from V and 5 from J; bases not matched to a gene: 6. From germline, CDR1 is SGHRS and CDR2 YFSETQ. The CDR3 coding sequence is TGCGCCAGCAGCTTGAATTCCGGGACAGGGAATGAAAAACTGTTTTTT. It encodes CASSLNSGTGNEKLFF.